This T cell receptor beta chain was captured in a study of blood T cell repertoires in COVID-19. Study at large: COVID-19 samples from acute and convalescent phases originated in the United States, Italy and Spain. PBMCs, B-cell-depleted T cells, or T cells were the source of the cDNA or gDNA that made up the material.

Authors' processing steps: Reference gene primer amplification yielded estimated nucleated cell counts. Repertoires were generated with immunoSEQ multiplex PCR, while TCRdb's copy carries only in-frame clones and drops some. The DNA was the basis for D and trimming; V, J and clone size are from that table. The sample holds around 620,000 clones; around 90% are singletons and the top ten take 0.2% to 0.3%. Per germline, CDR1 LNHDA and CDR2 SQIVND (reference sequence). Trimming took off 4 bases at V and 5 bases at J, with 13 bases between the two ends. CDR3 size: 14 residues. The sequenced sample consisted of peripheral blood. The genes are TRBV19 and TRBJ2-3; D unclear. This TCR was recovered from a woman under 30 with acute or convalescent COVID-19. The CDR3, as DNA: TGTGCCAGTAGTAGCCGAGCTACCCAAGATACGCAGTATTTT. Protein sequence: CASSSRATQDTQYF.